This TCR beta chain comes out of a study of cytomegalovirus exposure and HLA in healthy donors. CDR3 length: 15 residues. CDR1 MDHEN and CDR2 SYDVKM come from the germline V gene. V was clipped by 5 bases and J by 4 bases; unmatched bases: 8. This PCR relied on a set of 60 Vbeta primers and 13 Jbeta primers. The protocol was immunoSEQ multiplex PCR, while the TCRdb copy is restricted to in-frame clones and leaves out a portion. The table lists about 140,000 clones, approximately 68% of them singletons. The rearrangement uses TRBV28 and TRBJ1-1; 9 positions match TRBD1. The sequencing sample was made of PBMCs. This sequence was found in a man in his sixties in good health and CMV-seronegative. CDR3 residues: CASSPNRGLGTEAFF. The CDR3 DNA sequence: TGTGCCAGCAGTCCAAACAGGGGGCTCGGCACTGAAGCTTTCTTT.